Listed below are T cell receptor beta chains from one sample, sequenced in a study of glioma-infiltrating T cells after dendritic cell vaccination. Profiled with immunoSEQ multiplex PCR; TCRdb holds only in-frame clones, not every one. The sample records tens of thousands of clones, about 80% being singletons. The sequences come from blood, collected before dendritic cell vaccination. These receptors all stem from a human donor with glioblastoma. CDR3s include the opening cysteine and the closing phenylalanine or tryptophan. Fields, in order: clone size, D gene, V gene, J gene, CDR3 DNA, CDR3 protein. The D gene is left open where the match is weak. The listing skips clone size in some rows; elsewhere it reads once, few, many or a size class.

abundance: NA
d_gene: TRBD1
v_gene: TRBV5-4
j_gene: TRBJ1-1
CDR3nt: TGTGCCAGCAGCCAAGACAGGGGAGAGGACACTGAAGCTTTCTTT
CDR3aa: CASSQDRGEDTEAFF

abundance: NA
d_gene: TRBD2
v_gene: TRBV7-6
j_gene: TRBJ2-7
CDR3nt: TGTGCCAGCAGTATGGGGCGGGGGGGCCCCTACGAGCAGTACTTC
CDR3aa: CASSMGRGGPYEQYF

abundance: few
d_gene: NA
v_gene: TRBV21-1
j_gene: TRBJ1-5
CDR3nt: TGTGCCAGCCAGCGGGGGGCGAATCAGCCCCAGCATTTT
CDR3aa: CASQRGANQPQHF

abundance: NA
d_gene: NA
v_gene: TRBV5-1
j_gene: TRBJ2-7
CDR3nt: TGCGCCAGCAGCTTGACAGGGTCCTACGAGCAGTACTTC
CDR3aa: CASSLTGSYEQYF

abundance: NA
d_gene: NA
v_gene: TRBV18
j_gene: TRBJ1-3
CDR3nt: TGTGCCAGCTCACCTGGGAGTCCAGGAGGAAACACCATATATTTT
CDR3aa: CASSPGSPGGNTIYF

abundance: NA
d_gene: TRBD1
v_gene: TRBV19
j_gene: TRBJ2-4
CDR3nt: TGTGCCAGTAGTATAGATGGAGGACAGGGGAGGGACATTCAGTACTTC
CDR3aa: CASSIDGGQGRDIQYF

abundance: NA
d_gene: NA
v_gene: TRBV21-1
j_gene: TRBJ2-3
CDR3nt: TGTGCCAGCAGCAAAGGCAGGGATGAGGATACGCAGTATTTT
CDR3aa: CASSKGRDEDTQYF

abundance: few
d_gene: NA
v_gene: TRBV7-9
j_gene: TRBJ1-3
CDR3nt: TGTGCCAGCAGCCCTCGCACCATATATTTT
CDR3aa: CASSPRTIYF

abundance: few
d_gene: NA
v_gene: TRBV2
j_gene: TRBJ2-1
CDR3nt: TGTGCCAGCACCCTAGCCGGGAGTGAGCAGTTCTTC
CDR3aa: CASTLAGSEQFF

abundance: NA
d_gene: TRBD2
v_gene: TRBV5-1
j_gene: TRBJ2-1
CDR3nt: TGCGCCAGCAGCTTTAGTAAGGGACTAGCGGGAGAGGCTGAGCAGTTCTTC
CDR3aa: CASSFSKGLAGEAEQFF

abundance: NA
d_gene: TRBD1
v_gene: TRBV27
j_gene: TRBJ1-5
CDR3nt: TGTGCCAGCAAGGGCCTAAGGACAGGAAATCAGCCCCAGCATTTT
CDR3aa: CASKGLRTGNQPQHF

abundance: NA
d_gene: NA
v_gene: TRBV18
j_gene: TRBJ2-5
CDR3nt: TGTGCCAGCTCACCCGCGGGGCGCCAAGAGACCCAGTACTTC
CDR3aa: CASSPAGRQETQYF

abundance: NA
d_gene: TRBD2
v_gene: TRBV19
j_gene: TRBJ2-1
CDR3nt: TGTGCCAGTAGTATTCAGATGCGCGGGAGAACCTACAATGAGCAGTTCTTC
CDR3aa: CASSIQMRGRTYNEQFF

abundance: NA
d_gene: TRBD1
v_gene: TRBV5-6
j_gene: TRBJ1-2
CDR3nt: TGTGCCAGCAGCTTGGCCGGACAGGGGGCGCATGGCTACACCTTC
CDR3aa: CASSLAGQGAHGYTF

abundance: NA
d_gene: TRBD2
v_gene: TRBV18
j_gene: TRBJ2-1
CDR3nt: TGTGCCAGCTCAAGGATACCCGGGACTAGCAATGAGCAGTTCTTC
CDR3aa: CASSRIPGTSNEQFF

abundance: NA
d_gene: NA
v_gene: TRBV6-1
j_gene: TRBJ1-5
CDR3nt: TGTGCCAGCAGTGATCGGGTCCAGCCCCAGCATTTT
CDR3aa: CASSDRVQPQHF

abundance: NA
d_gene: TRBD2
v_gene: TRBV9
j_gene: TRBJ2-5
CDR3nt: TGTGCCAGCAGCGTAGTGACGGGGGGGGAAGAGACCCAGTACTTC
CDR3aa: CASSVVTGGEETQYF

abundance: NA
d_gene: NA
v_gene: TRBV5-5
j_gene: TRBJ2-1
CDR3nt: TGTGCCAGCAGCTTGAGGCACGGGTCAACCTCCTACAATGAGCAGTTCTTC
CDR3aa: CASSLRHGSTSYNEQFF

abundance: NA
d_gene: NA
v_gene: TRBV18
j_gene: TRBJ1-1
CDR3nt: TGTGCCAGCTCACCACCGTCGGGGGGAGGAGACACTGAAGCTTTCTTT
CDR3aa: CASSPPSGGGDTEAFF

abundance: NA
d_gene: NA
v_gene: TRBV5-1
j_gene: TRBJ2-3
CDR3nt: TGCGCCAGCAGCTTGGAGCAGGTCACAGATACGCAGTATTTT
CDR3aa: CASSLEQVTDTQYF

abundance: NA
d_gene: NA
v_gene: TRBV5-1
j_gene: TRBJ2-3
CDR3nt: TGCGCCAGCAGCTCTGGACTATCACAGACAGATACGCAGTATTTT
CDR3aa: CASSSGLSQTDTQYF

abundance: NA
d_gene: NA
v_gene: TRBV27
j_gene: TRBJ2-2
CDR3nt: TGTGCCAGCAGGATTGGGGGCCGGCTAGCGGTTGACACCGGGGAGCTGTTTTTT
CDR3aa: CASRIGGRLAVDTGELFF

abundance: NA
d_gene: TRBD1
v_gene: TRBV4-1
j_gene: TRBJ2-2
CDR3nt: TGCGCCAGCAGCCAGAGGGACAGGACAAACACCGGGGAGCTGTTTTTT
CDR3aa: CASSQRDRTNTGELFF

abundance: few
d_gene: TRBD1
v_gene: TRBV19
j_gene: TRBJ1-1
CDR3nt: TGTGCCAGTAGCCCACCGCAGGACAGGGAAGCTTTCTTT
CDR3aa: CASSPPQDREAFF

abundance: NA
d_gene: NA
v_gene: TRBV2
j_gene: TRBJ2-1
CDR3nt: TGTGCCAGCACTCCGCTCAACGGGGGCAATGAGCAGTTCTTC
CDR3aa: CASTPLNGGNEQFF

abundance: NA
d_gene: TRBD2
v_gene: TRBV29-1
j_gene: TRBJ2-1
CDR3nt: TGCAGCGTTAAACGTCTAGCGGACAATGAGCAGTTCTTC
CDR3aa: CSVKRLADNEQFF

abundance: NA
d_gene: NA
v_gene: TRBV19
j_gene: TRBJ2-7
CDR3nt: TGTGCCAGTAGAACGGCGGGCGAGCAGTACTTC
CDR3aa: CASRTAGEQYF

abundance: NA
d_gene: TRBD2
v_gene: TRBV5-1
j_gene: TRBJ2-3
CDR3nt: TGCGCCAGCAGCCCACGGACTAGCGGGAGATCAGATACGCAGTATTTT
CDR3aa: CASSPRTSGRSDTQYF

abundance: NA
d_gene: NA
v_gene: TRBV5-1
j_gene: TRBJ2-1
CDR3nt: TGCGCCAGCAGCTTCAGTCTGGGGGCGGACGGCTCCTACAATGAGCAGTTCTTC
CDR3aa: CASSFSLGADGSYNEQFF

abundance: NA
d_gene: NA
v_gene: TRBV7-2
j_gene: TRBJ1-6
CDR3nt: TGTGCCAGCAGCTTACGGGTGGGGGGTAACAATTCACCCCTCCACTTT
CDR3aa: CASSLRVGGNNSPLHF

abundance: NA
d_gene: NA
v_gene: TRBV15
j_gene: TRBJ1-6
CDR3nt: TGTGCCACCAGCGCCGGACAAGTTAATTCACCCCTCCACTTT
CDR3aa: CATSAGQVNSPLHF

abundance: once
d_gene: TRBD2
v_gene: TRBV4-1
j_gene: TRBJ2-1
CDR3nt: TGCGCCAGCAGCCTGGGGCGGGGGGGCCGTGATGAGCAGTTCTTC
CDR3aa: CASSLGRGGRDEQFF

abundance: NA
d_gene: NA
v_gene: TRBV11-2
j_gene: TRBJ1-2
CDR3nt: TGTGCCAGCAGCTTAGATGGGGGGGGGTCCTATGGCTACACCTTC
CDR3aa: CASSLDGGGSYGYTF

abundance: NA
d_gene: NA
v_gene: TRBV2
j_gene: TRBJ2-5
CDR3nt: TGTGCCAGCATCATCACACGCAGGGACCAAGAGACCCAGTACTTC
CDR3aa: CASIITRRDQETQYF

abundance: NA
d_gene: NA
v_gene: TRBV7-9
j_gene: TRBJ1-3
CDR3nt: TGTGCCACCGACTCTTCGGGAGGAAACACCATATATTTT
CDR3aa: CATDSSGGNTIYF

abundance: once
d_gene: NA
v_gene: TRBV30
j_gene: TRBJ1-6
CDR3nt: TGTGCCTGGAGTATCCAACAGGGTTCCAATTCACCCCTCCACTTT
CDR3aa: CAWSIQQGSNSPLHF

abundance: NA
d_gene: NA
v_gene: TRBV7-9
j_gene: TRBJ2-1
CDR3nt: TGTGCCAGCAGCGAAAGTGGCGGGGCCGCCTACAATGAGCAGTTCTTC
CDR3aa: CASSESGGAAYNEQFF

abundance: few
d_gene: TRBD2
v_gene: TRBV6-6
j_gene: TRBJ2-5
CDR3nt: TGTGCCAGCAGCCCTAGCGGGGGGGCCCGGGAGACCCAGTACTTC
CDR3aa: CASSPSGGARETQYF

abundance: once
d_gene: TRBD1
v_gene: TRBV2
j_gene: TRBJ1-4
CDR3nt: TGTGCCAGCAGTGTAAAGACAGGGTCGAGTGAAAAACTGTTTTTT
CDR3aa: CASSVKTGSSEKLFF

abundance: NA
d_gene: NA
v_gene: TRBV10-2
j_gene: TRBJ1-2
CDR3nt: TGCGCCAGCAGTTTCGACATATCAAACTATGGCTACACCTTC
CDR3aa: CASSFDISNYGYTF

abundance: NA
d_gene: NA
v_gene: TRBV6-6
j_gene: TRBJ1-2
CDR3nt: TGTGCCAGCAGCCCCGCCCCCGAGGAGTATGGCTACACCTTC
CDR3aa: CASSPAPEEYGYTF

abundance: NA
d_gene: NA
v_gene: TRBV5-1
j_gene: TRBJ2-6
CDR3nt: TGCGCCAGCAGCCAAGGGGGGGCCGGGGCCAACGTCCTGACTTTC
CDR3aa: CASSQGGAGANVLTF

abundance: NA
d_gene: NA
v_gene: TRBV7-9
j_gene: TRBJ1-6
CDR3nt: TGTGCCAGCAGCTTCCGGGACTATAATTCACCCCTCCACTTT
CDR3aa: CASSFRDYNSPLHF

abundance: NA
d_gene: NA
v_gene: TRBV25-1
j_gene: TRBJ1-5
CDR3nt: TGTGCCAGCAGTGAATTGGGCAGGGAAAATCAGCCCCAGCATTTT
CDR3aa: CASSELGRENQPQHF

abundance: NA
d_gene: NA
v_gene: TRBV27
j_gene: TRBJ2-7
CDR3nt: TGTGCCAGCAGTTTCAATCGTATCAGGATGGCGGGGCCCTCCTACGAGCAGTACTTC
CDR3aa: CASSFNRIRMAGPSYEQYF

abundance: few
d_gene: NA
v_gene: TRBV19
j_gene: TRBJ1-1
CDR3nt: TGTGCCAGTAGTTGGACTAGGAACACTGAAGCTTTCTTT
CDR3aa: CASSWTRNTEAFF

abundance: NA
d_gene: NA
v_gene: TRBV30
j_gene: TRBJ2-2
CDR3nt: TGTGCCTGGAGCGGTCATGCGAACACCGGGGAGCTGTTTTTT
CDR3aa: CAWSGHANTGELFF

abundance: NA
d_gene: TRBD2
v_gene: TRBV4-2
j_gene: TRBJ2-1
CDR3nt: TGTGCCAGCAGCCCCGGGGGGAGAGACAATGAGCAGTTCTTC
CDR3aa: CASSPGGRDNEQFF